Listed below are T cell receptor beta chains from one sample, sequenced in a study of T cells after yellow fever vaccination. From the 5' RACE reads, TCRdb called clonotypes with MiXCR, one entry per CDR3 protein. The sample lists around 310,000 distinct CDR3 sequences, around 3.9% occurring once. Sequencing was performed on PBMCs, taken 5 days after the yellow fever booster vaccination. These receptors all come from a man aged 18 to 35 who received the YFV17D yellow fever vaccine. The CDR3 runs from the conserved cysteine through the conserved F or W. D genes are given only for firm matches. Size values are once, few and many counts, or a class for expanded clones, and some rows have none.

V,J,size,D,DNA,CDR3
TRBV19,TRBJ2-5,.,.,TGTGCCAGTAAAGGGGAAGGGGGGCCTGAAGAGACCCAGTACTTC,CASKGEGGPEETQYF
TRBV5-5,TRBJ1-5,many,.,TGTGCCAGCAGCTTGGGACAGTCCAATCAGCCCCAGCATTTT,CASSLGQSNQPQHF
TRBV25-1,TRBJ1-1,.,.,TGTGCCAGCAGTGAATATTTGGGCACTGAAGCTTTCTTT,CASSEYLGTEAFF
TRBV5-4,TRBJ2-1,.,.,TGTGCCAGCAGCCCGGACAGCAGTGGTGAGCAGTTCTTC,CASSPDSSGEQFF
TRBV7-9,TRBJ1-2,few,.,TGTGCCAGCGTTACCCCCCCCTGGGGCTACACCTTC,CASVTPPWGYTF
TRBV5-4,TRBJ2-4,.,.,TGTGCCAGCAGCTCTCCCGACGGAGCCAAAAACATTCAGTACTTC,CASSSPDGAKNIQYF
TRBV29-1,TRBJ2-6,many,TRBD2,TGCAGCGTGGGGGGGTCCGATCCGCCTGGGGCCAACGTCCTGACTTTC,CSVGGSDPPGANVLTF
TRBV11-2,TRBJ2-2,many,TRBD1,TGTGCCAGCAGCTTAGATCGGGACAGATTAGACACCGGGGAGCTGTTTTTT,CASSLDRDRLDTGELFF
TRBV7-2,TRBJ1-6,few,.,TGTGCCAGCAGCTTAGGCTGGGGACGGAAAAATTCACCCCTCCACTTT,CASSLGWGRKNSPLHF
TRBV29-1,TRBJ1-2,.,TRBD1,TGCAGCGTTCTCCCGACAGGGCGGTCTGACACCTTC,CSVLPTGRSDTF
TRBV3-1,TRBJ2-3,few,TRBD2,TGTGCCAGCAGCCAAGTGTCGGGGGGGGCCGTATCGGATACGCAGTATTTT,CASSQVSGGAVSDTQYF
TRBV29-1,TRBJ2-2,few,TRBD2,TGCAGCGTTGAACTAGCGGGAACGAACACCGGGGAGCTGTTTTTT,CSVELAGTNTGELFF
TRBV6-5,TRBJ2-1,.,.,TGTGCCAGCAGTTACGGCTGGGGGGGCCGAGACAATGAGCAGTTCTTC,CASSYGWGGRDNEQFF
TRBV5-1,TRBJ1-2,many,.,TGCGCCAGCAGCTTAACGGGATTCGAAGGCTACACCTTC,CASSLTGFEGYTF
TRBV4-3,TRBJ2-1,many,TRBD1,TGCGCCAGCAGCCACCCCACCCGACAGGGGGGCTACAATGAGCAGTTCTTC,CASSHPTRQGGYNEQFF
TRBV20-1,TRBJ1-2,many,.,TGCAGTGCCCCCCCAGGGGCAATGTATGGCTACACCTTC,CSAPPGAMYGYTF
TRBV18,TRBJ1-1,few,.,TGTGCCAGCTCACCGATGTCAACAGCGAACACTGAAGCTTTCTTT,CASSPMSTANTEAFF
TRBV5-4,TRBJ1-4,few,.,TGTGCCAGCAGCTTGTACGGGGACACAACTAATGAAAAACTGTTTTTT,CASSLYGDTTNEKLFF
TRBV7-2,TRBJ2-5,many,.,TGTGCCAGCAGCTTAGGGAAGACTTACAGAACGTCCCTCCAAGAGACCCAGTACTTC,CASSLGKTYRTSLQETQYF
TRBV28,TRBJ1-5,many,.,TGTGCCAGCTATCAACGGGGGGGGAGGCAGCCCCAGCATTTT,CASYQRGGRQPQHF
TRBV7-2,TRBJ1-1,.,.,TGTGCCAGCAGCTTCAACCAGGGAACTGAAGCTTTCTTT,CASSFNQGTEAFF
TRBV7-2,TRBJ2-4,few,TRBD1,TGTGCCAGCAGCTTAGGGCAGGGGGCCCAAAACATTCAGTACTTC,CASSLGQGAQNIQYF
TRBV27,TRBJ2-7,.,.,TGTGCCAGCAGTTACCAGCCTTGGAATCACGAGCAGTACTTC,CASSYQPWNHEQYF
TRBV7-9,TRBJ1-4,many,TRBD1,TGTGCCAGCGGGACAGGGGGAGATGAAAAACTGTTTTTT,CASGTGGDEKLFF
TRBV3-1,TRBJ1-6,many,.,TGTGCCAGCAGCCTTACATCCTCTAATTCACCCCTCCACTTT,CASSLTSSNSPLHF
TRBV20-1,TRBJ1-5,few,.,TGCAGTGCTACTAAGGCCCTAGGAAGCAATCAGCCCCAGCATTTT,CSATKALGSNQPQHF
TRBV20-1,TRBJ2-3,.,.,TGCAGTGCTGCTCCAAGTAGCACAGATACGCAGTATTTT,CSAAPSSTDTQYF
TRBV5-4,TRBJ2-2,.,TRBD2,TGTGCCAGCAGCGGATCTAGCGGAACCCGGACCGGGGAGCTGTTTTTT,CASSGSSGTRTGELFF
TRBV28,TRBJ1-1,.,TRBD1,TGTGCCAGCATCCTAGCTCCGGGACAGGGGATAACTGAAGCTTTCTTT,CASILAPGQGITEAFF